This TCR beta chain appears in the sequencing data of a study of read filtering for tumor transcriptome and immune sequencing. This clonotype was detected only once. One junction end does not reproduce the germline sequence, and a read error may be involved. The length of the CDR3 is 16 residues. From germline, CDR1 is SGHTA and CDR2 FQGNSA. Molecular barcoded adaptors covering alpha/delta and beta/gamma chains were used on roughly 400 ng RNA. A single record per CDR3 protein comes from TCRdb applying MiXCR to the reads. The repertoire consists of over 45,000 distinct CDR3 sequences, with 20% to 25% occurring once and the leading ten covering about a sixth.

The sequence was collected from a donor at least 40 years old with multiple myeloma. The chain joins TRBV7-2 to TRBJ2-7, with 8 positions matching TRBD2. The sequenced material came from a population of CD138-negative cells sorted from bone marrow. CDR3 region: CASSLGLGTSSSEQYF. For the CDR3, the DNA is TGTGCCAGCAGCTTGGGACTAGGAACCAGCTCCTCCGAGCAGTACTTC.